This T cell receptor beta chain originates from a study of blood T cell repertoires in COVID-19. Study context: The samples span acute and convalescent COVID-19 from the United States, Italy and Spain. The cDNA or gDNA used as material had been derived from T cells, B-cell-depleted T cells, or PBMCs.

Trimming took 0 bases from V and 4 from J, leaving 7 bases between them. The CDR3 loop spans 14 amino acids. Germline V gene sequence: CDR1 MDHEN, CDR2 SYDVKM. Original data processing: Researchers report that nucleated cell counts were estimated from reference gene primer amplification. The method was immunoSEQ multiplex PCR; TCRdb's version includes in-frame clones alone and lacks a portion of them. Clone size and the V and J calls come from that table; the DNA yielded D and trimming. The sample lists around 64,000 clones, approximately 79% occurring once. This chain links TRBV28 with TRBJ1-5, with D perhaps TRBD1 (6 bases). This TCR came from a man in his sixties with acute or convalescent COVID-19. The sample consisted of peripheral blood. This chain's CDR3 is CASSLWDRNQPQHF. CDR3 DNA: TGTGCCAGCAGTTTATGGGACAGAAATCAGCCCCAGCATTTT.